Shown below are 17 T cell receptor beta chains from a single sample sequenced in a study of T cell repertoires in cytomegalovirus infection. MiXCR, run by TCRdb on the reads, gives a single entry per CDR3 protein. The sample shows about 140,000 distinct CDR3 sequences, about 6.5% of them seen only once. What was sequenced was PBMCs. These receptors were collected from a human donor in good health (CMV status not recorded). Some clones in this sample may be carry-over from other donors' samples.

This clonotype was seen ten or more times. V gene TRBV7-2 combines with J gene TRBJ2-7; D could derive from TRBD1 or TRBD2 (6 bases each). This CDR3 region has 15 residues. V was shortened by 3 bases and J by 2 bases, with 14 bases between the two germline ends. Looked up from germline, CDR1 is SGHTA and CDR2 is FQGNSA. Here the CDR3 reads CASSLLGGLPYEQYF. CDR3 sequence (DNA): TGTGCCAGCAGCTTGTTGGGGGGCCTCCCCTACGAGCAGTACTTC.

The genes are TRBV7-2 and TRBJ1-6; tentative D call: TRBD1 (6 bases). The CDR3 runs to 16 residues. CDR1 and CDR2 from the germline V gene are SGHTA and FQGNSA. V dropped 1 base and J dropped 9 bases, with 16 bases sitting between them. The chain's CDR3 is CASSLGRQARGSPLHF. CDR3 nucleotides: TGTGCCAGCAGCTTAGGAAGACAGGCTCGGGGTTCACCCCTCCACTTT.

This clonotype was picked up many times. The chain is built from TRBV6-6 and TRBJ2-5; no clear D. Germline values: CDR1 MNHNY, CDR2 SVGAGI (reference sequence). This CDR3 region has 14 residues. With 6 bases removed from V and 1 base from J, the gap between germline ends came to 12 bases. The CDR3 DNA sequence: TGTGCCAGCAGCCAATTTAGCAGCCAAGAGACCCAGTACTTC. This sequence encodes CASSQFSSQETQYF.

The sample holds many counts of this clonotype. The chain is built from TRBV6-2 or TRBV6-3 and TRBJ1-5; D uncertain. This CDR3 spans 15 amino acids. The germline V gene has CDR1 MNHEY and CDR2 SVGEGT. Trimming removed 5 bases from V and 0 bases from J, with 11 bases in between. CDR3 in amino acids: CASSPPGPSNQPQHF. The DNA for the CDR3 is TGTGCCAGCAGTCCCCCCGGACCTAGCAATCAGCCCCAGCATTTT.

This clonotype was recorded at least ten times. The rearrangement links TRBV7-2 to TRBJ2-3, with D possibly matching TRBD1 (5 bases). The length of the CDR3 is 15 residues. Germline V gene data show CDR1 as SGHTA and CDR2 as FQGNSA. Trimming removed 1 base at V and 4 bases at J, with 12 bases between. The DNA for the CDR3 is TGTGCCAGCAGCTTAGTGATAGGGGCGTCAGATACGCAGTATTTT. It translates to CASSLVIGASDTQYF.

This clonotype was seen many times. The V gene is TRBV7-8, the J gene TRBJ1-5; D unclear. V was trimmed by 1 base and J by 3 bases, leaving 10 bases between them. Germline CDR1 and CDR2: SGHVS and FQNEAQ. The CDR3 extends over 15 amino acids. The CDR3 is CASSLGSIFNQPQHF. CDR3 bases: TGTGCCAGCAGCTTAGGCTCCATCTTCAATCAGCCCCAGCATTTT.

This clonotype turned up a few times. V and J are TRBV12-3 or TRBV12-4 and TRBJ1-1, with TRBD1 matching 9 bases. Trimming removed 10 bases from V and 11 bases from J; junction bases left unmatched: 14. The CDR3 has 13 amino acids. This chain's CDR3 is CATREEGQGRAFF. CDR3 nucleotide sequence: TGTGCCACCCGAGAGGAGGGACAGGGACGCGCTTTCTTT.

The sample holds many counts of this clonotype. The J gene is TRBJ2-1, the V gene TRBV6-2 or TRBV6-3, with 10 bases lining up with TRBD1. The V gene end was trimmed by 6 bases and the J gene end by 4 bases; junction bases not matched to a gene: 9. Germline V gene lookup returns CDR1 MNHEY and CDR2 SVGEGT. The CDR3 is 16 amino acids. CDR3 DNA: TGTGCCAGCAGGGGATCCGGGACAGGGGTTTACAATGAGCAGTTCTTC. It specifies CASRGSGTGVYNEQFF.

This clonotype was seen ten or more times. The gene calls are TRBV19 and TRBJ1-5, with D tentatively TRBD1 (6 bases). Trimming pared 4 bases from V and 11 bases from J, leaving 15 bases between. This CDR3 is 13 amino acids long. Per the germline V gene, CDR1 is LNHDA and CDR2 is SQIVND (reference sequence). CDR3 sequence: CASSTGEGAAQHF. In DNA form, the CDR3 reads TGTGCCAGTAGTACAGGGGAAGGGGCAGCCCAGCATTTT.

This clonotype was found a few times. The chain joins TRBV4-3 to TRBJ2-2; D possibly corresponds to TRBD1 (5 bases). V was clipped by 4 bases and J by 7 bases, with 19 bases between them. The CDR3 extends over 16 amino acids. CDR1 LGHNA and CDR2 YSLEER come from the germline V gene. The CDR3 DNA follows: TGCGCCAGCAGCCCACACACAGGATCGGCGGTCGGGGAGCTGTTTTTT. Its translation is CASSPHTGSAVGELFF.

This clonotype has only a few counts. The chain has TRBV20-1 and TRBJ2-3, with D possibly being TRBD1 (6 bases). With 1 base removed from V and 8 bases from J, the gap between germline ends came to 16 bases. Germline-derived CDR1 and CDR2 are DFQATT and SNEGSKA (reference sequence). There are 14 residues in the CDR3. CDR3 bases: TGCAGTGCTAGAGTTGGCAGGGGAAGGCTTACGCAGTATTTT. This encodes CSARVGRGRLTQYF.

This clonotype was seen repeatedly, ten times or more. V gene TRBV6-5 combines with J gene TRBJ1-2; D gene uncertain. There are 15 residues in the CDR3. Germline CDR1 is MNHEY and CDR2 is SVGAGI. V shed 4 bases and J shed 7 bases, with 19 bases lying between them. CDR3 loop: CASSSSGQLGIGYTF. The CDR3 region has the DNA TGTGCCAGCAGTTCAAGTGGTCAATTAGGGATTGGCTACACCTTC.

This clonotype has ten or more counts. V usage is TRBV28 and J usage is TRBJ1-4, with 7 bases identical to TRBD1. V lost 5 bases, J lost 8 bases, and 11 bases stayed unmatched. This CDR3 is 15 amino acids long. The germline gives CDR1 MDHEN, CDR2 SYDVKM. The CDR3 loop is CASSPWARGGEKLFF. The CDR3 DNA follows: TGTGCCAGCAGTCCCTGGGCCAGGGGGGGGGAAAAACTGTTTTTT.

The chain recombines TRBV28 with TRBJ1-2; no clear D. Germline V gene lookup returns CDR1 MDHEN and CDR2 SYDVKM. Deletions cut 9 bases from V and 4 bases from J, with 9 bases between. The CDR3 is 11 amino acids. CDR3 sequence: CASFGVYGYTF. The CDR3 DNA sequence: TGTGCCAGTTTCGGGGTCTATGGCTACACCTTC.

This clonotype has a count of ten or more. The chain carries TRBV4-1 and TRBJ2-1, with 9 positions matching TRBD1. The CDR3 loop spans 15 amino acids. CDR1 is MGHRA, CDR2 YSYEKL, per germline. Germline trimming cut 2 bases from V and 7 bases from J; bases unmatched to any gene: 6. Here the CDR3 reads CASSQRDRERNEQFF. The CDR3 DNA follows: TGCGCCAGCAGCCAAAGGGACAGGGAAAGGAATGAGCAGTTCTTC.

Ten or more counts support this clonotype. The rearrangement joins TRBV15 to TRBJ1-3; D gene unclear. This CDR3 is 14 amino acids long. With 0 bases removed from V and 5 bases from J, the gap between germline ends came to 8 bases. The V gene's germline CDR1 is LNHNV and CDR2 YYDKDF (reference sequence). This chain's CDR3 is CATSRDQQRNTIYF. The CDR3 bases are TGTGCCACCAGCAGAGATCAACAGCGAAACACCATATATTTT. Supplemented by reference TRBV15 and TRBJ1-3, the full variable domain reads DAMVIQNPRYQVTQFGKPVTLSCSQTLNHNVMYWYQQKSSQAPKLLFHYYDKDFNNEADTPDNFQSRRPNTSFCFLDIRSPGLGDTAMYLCATSRDQQRNTIYFGEGSWLTVV.

This clonotype has more than one count but fewer than ten. The CDR3 region is CASTPQGDSNQPQHF. In nucleotides, the CDR3 is TGTGCCAGTACGCCACAGGGGGATAGCAATCAGCCCCAGCATTTT. The chain has TRBV19 and TRBJ1-5, with 8 positions matching TRBD1. The CDR3 consists of 15 residues. Germline assignment: CDR1 LNHDA and CDR2 SQIVND (reference sequence). V trimming: 7 bases; J trimming: 0 bases; junction bases outside the gene matches: 5.